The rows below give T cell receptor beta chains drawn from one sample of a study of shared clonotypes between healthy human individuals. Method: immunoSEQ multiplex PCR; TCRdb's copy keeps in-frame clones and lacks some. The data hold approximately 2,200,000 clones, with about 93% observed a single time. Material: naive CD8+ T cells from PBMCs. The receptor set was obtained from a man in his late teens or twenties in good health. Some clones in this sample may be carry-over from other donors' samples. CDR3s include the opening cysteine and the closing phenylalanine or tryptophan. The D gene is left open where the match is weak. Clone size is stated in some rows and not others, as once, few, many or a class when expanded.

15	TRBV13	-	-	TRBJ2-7	TGTGCCAGCAGCAACCGTGGGGGACTGACCTACGAGCAGTACTTC	CASSNRGGLTYEQYF
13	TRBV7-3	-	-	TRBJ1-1	TGTGCCAGCAGCTTGTACGGGGACACTGAAGCTTTCTTT	CASSLYGDTEAFF
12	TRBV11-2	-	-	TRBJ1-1	TGTGCCAGCAGCCGTCCCCGCGCTGAAGCTTTCTTT	CASSRPRAEAFF
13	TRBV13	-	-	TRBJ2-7	TGTGCCAGCAGCATGCTAGACACCTACGAGCAGTACTTC	CASSMLDTYEQYF
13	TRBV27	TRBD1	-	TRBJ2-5	TGTGCCAGCAGTTTAGTGGACAGGGAGACCCAGTACTTC	CASSLVDRETQYF
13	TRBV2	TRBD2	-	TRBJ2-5	TGTGCCAGCAGTGGGGGGGGTGAAGAGACCCAGTACTTC	CASSGGGEETQYF
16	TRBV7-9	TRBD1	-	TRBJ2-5	TGTGCCAGCAGCTTACATACAGGGGGCGAGAGAGAGACCCAGTACTTC	CASSLHTGGERETQYF
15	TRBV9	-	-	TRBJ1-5	TGTGCCAGCAGCGTAGGGGAGGGGTATTATCAGCCCCAGCATTTT	CASSVGEGYYQPQHF
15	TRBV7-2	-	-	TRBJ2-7	TGTGCCAGCAGCTCTGCCTATTACCCTACCTACGAGCAGTACTTC	CASSSAYYPTYEQYF
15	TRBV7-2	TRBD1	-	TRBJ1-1	TGTGCCAGCAGCTTACAGGGGGCGGCGAACACTGAAGCTTTCTTT	CASSLQGAANTEAFF
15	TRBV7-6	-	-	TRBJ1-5	TGTGCCAGCAGCCTTCCGGGGGCCGGATACCAGCCCCAGCATTTT	CASSLPGAGYQPQHF
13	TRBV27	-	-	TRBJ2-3	TGTGCCAACGATGCGACCCAGGCCCCTCGGCAGTATTTT	CANDATQAPRQYF
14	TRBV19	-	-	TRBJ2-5	TGTGCCAGTAGCCTCGGGGTAGCCCAAGAGACCCAGTACTTC	CASSLGVAQETQYF
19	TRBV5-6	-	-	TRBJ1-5	TGTGCCAGCAGCTTGAGTAGTTGGAACGGAGAAGAGGTCAATCAGCCCCAGCATTTT	CASSLSSWNGEEVNQPQHF
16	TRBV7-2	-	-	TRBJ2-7	TGTGCCAGCAGCTTAGTGCGCGGGGGCCCCTCCTACGAGCAGTACTTC	CASSLVRGGPSYEQYF
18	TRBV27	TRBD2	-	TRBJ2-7	TGTGCCAGCAGTTTATCCTGGGGACTAGCGGGAGGGATCTACGAGCAGTACTTC	CASSLSWGLAGGIYEQYF
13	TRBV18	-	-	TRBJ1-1	TGTGCCAGCTCACCTAGTGGGAACACTGAAGCTTTCTTT	CASSPSGNTEAFF
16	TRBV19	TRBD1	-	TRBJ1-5	TGTGCCAGTAGTCCCCGTGTAGACAGGGGATATCAGCCCCAGCATTTT	CASSPRVDRGYQPQHF
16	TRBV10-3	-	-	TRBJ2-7	TGTGCCATCAGTGAGGGGACCGGGACCCCTCCCCGCGAGCAGTACTTC	CAISEGTGTPPREQYF
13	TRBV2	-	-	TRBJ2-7	TGTGCCGTCTCAGGGGGAGGGACCTACGAGCAGTACTTC	CAVSGGGTYEQYF
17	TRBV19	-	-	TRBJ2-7	TGTGCCAGTAGCGCAAACCACATAGCGGATGGGATACACGAGCAGTACTTC	CASSANHIADGIHEQYF
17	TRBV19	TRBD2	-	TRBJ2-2	TGTGCCAGTACCCCCCCCACTAGCGGGAGGGAAACCGGGGAGCTGTTTTTT	CASTPPTSGRETGELFF
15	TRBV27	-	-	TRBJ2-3	TGTGCCAGCAGTTCGGGACCTTATACCACAGATACGCAGTATTTT	CASSSGPYTTDTQYF
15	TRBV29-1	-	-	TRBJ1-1	TGCAGCGTTGAAGTGTCGGGACCATGGAACACTGAAGCTTTCTTT	CSVEVSGPWNTEAFF
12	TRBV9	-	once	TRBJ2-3	TGTGCCAGCAGCGTGGACGCAGATACGCAGTATTTT	CASSVDADTQYF
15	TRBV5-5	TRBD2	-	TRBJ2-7	TGTGCCAGCAGCTCGACTAGCGGGAGCGCCTACGAGCAGTACTTC	CASSSTSGSAYEQYF
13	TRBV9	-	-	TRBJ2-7	TGTGCCAGCAGCGGAGGGATTACCTACGAGCAGTACTTC	CASSGGITYEQYF
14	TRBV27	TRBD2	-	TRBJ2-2	TGTGCCAGCGGGCGTCTAGCGGGAGGAGGGGAGCTGTTTTTT	CASGRLAGGGELFF
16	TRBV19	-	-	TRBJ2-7	TGTGCCAGTAGTGCCCGGGATGGTAGCGGATACTACGCGCAGTACTTC	CASSARDGSGYYAQYF
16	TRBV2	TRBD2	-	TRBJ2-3	TGTGCCAGCAGTGAGACTAGCGGGAGGTGGACAGATACGCAGTATTTT	CASSETSGRWTDTQYF
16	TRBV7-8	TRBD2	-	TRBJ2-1	TGTGCCAGCAGCTTAAAGACTAGCGGAGGGGACAATGAGCAGTTCTTC	CASSLKTSGGDNEQFF
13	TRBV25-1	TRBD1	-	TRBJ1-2	TGTGCCACCCAGACAGGGCCGGACTATGGCTACACCTTC	CATQTGPDYGYTF
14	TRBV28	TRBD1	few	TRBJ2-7	TGTGCCAGCAGTGGCCGGGACAGAACCTACGAGCAGTACTTC	CASSGRDRTYEQYF
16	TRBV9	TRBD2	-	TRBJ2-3	TGTGCCAGCAGCCCCTTCCTAGCGGGAGGGCCAGATACGCAGTATTTT	CASSPFLAGGPDTQYF
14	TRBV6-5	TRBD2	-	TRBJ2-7	TGTGCCAGCAGCCCGACTAGCGGAGACTACGAGCAGTACTTC	CASSPTSGDYEQYF
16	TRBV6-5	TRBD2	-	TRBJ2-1	TGTGCCAGCAGTTACTCTAGCGGGAGGGACTACAATGAGCAGTTCTTC	CASSYSSGRDYNEQFF
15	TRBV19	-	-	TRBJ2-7	TGTGCCAGTAGTATAGATCGGGGCATCGCCTACGAGCAGTACTTC	CASSIDRGIAYEQYF
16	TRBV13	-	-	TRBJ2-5	TGTGCCAGCCGAGCTTCCACCGGGACCAGCCAAGAGACCCAGTACTTC	CASRASTGTSQETQYF